This T cell receptor beta chain was sequenced in a study of shared clonotypes between healthy human individuals. Germline V lookup: CDR1 SGHRS, CDR2 YFSETQ. V gave up 0 bases and J gave up 0 bases, with 9 bases separating them. The CDR3 is 15 residues long. Method: immunoSEQ multiplex PCR; TCRdb's copy keeps in-frame clones and lacks some. This table has roughly 2,300,000 clones, around 90% appearing once. V and J are TRBV5-1 and TRBJ2-5; no clear D. This receptor was identified in a man aged 18-30 years in good health. Some clones in this sample may be carry-over from other donors' samples. Input material: naive CD4+ T cells from PBMCs. As for subset: CD45RA+ positively selected. Here the CDR3 DNA reads TGCGCCAGCAGCTTGGCTTTTGCGTACCAAGAGACCCAGTACTTC. Protein: CASSLAFAYQETQYF.